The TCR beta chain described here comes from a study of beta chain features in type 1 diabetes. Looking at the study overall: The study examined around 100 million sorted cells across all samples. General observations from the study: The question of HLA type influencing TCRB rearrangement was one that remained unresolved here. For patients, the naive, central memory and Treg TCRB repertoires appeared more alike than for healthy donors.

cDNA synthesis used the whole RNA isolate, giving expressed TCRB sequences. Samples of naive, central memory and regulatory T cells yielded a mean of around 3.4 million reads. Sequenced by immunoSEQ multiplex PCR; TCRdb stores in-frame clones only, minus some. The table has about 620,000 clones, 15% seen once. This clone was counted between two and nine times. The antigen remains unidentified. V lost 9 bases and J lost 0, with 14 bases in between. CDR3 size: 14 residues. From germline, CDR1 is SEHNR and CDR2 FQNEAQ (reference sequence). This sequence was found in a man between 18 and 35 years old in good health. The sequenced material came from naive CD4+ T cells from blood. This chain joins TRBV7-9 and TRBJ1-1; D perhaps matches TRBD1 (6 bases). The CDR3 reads CASRRDTMNTEAFF. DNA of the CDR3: TGTGCCAGTAGGAGGGACACCATGAACACTGAAGCTTTCTTT.